These T cell receptor beta chains were read from a single sample in a study of OX40 agonist ivuxolimab in advanced cancers. Data came from immunoSEQ multiplex PCR; TCRdb stores just in-frame clones and leaves some out. Counted here are about 53,000 clones, nearly 90% occurring once; the ten biggest clones make up 1.5%. The specimen was CD4+ or CD8+ T cells sorted from blood, collected in a trial of the OX40 agonist ivuxolimab. These receptors originate from an adult with an advanced solid tumor such as melanoma, head and neck, liver or kidney cancer. Each CDR3 is given with its conserved first and last residue. The D gene is left open where the match is weak. Expanded clones are given a class, and other clones once, few, many or no size at all.

len: 15; j_gene: TRBJ2-1; abundance: -; d_gene: TRBD2; v_gene: TRBV2; CDR3nt: TGTGCCAGCCAGAGGGGCGGGAGCTCCTACAATGAGCAGTTCTTC; CDR3aa: CASQRGGSSYNEQFF
len: 15; j_gene: TRBJ2-7; abundance: -; d_gene: -; v_gene: TRBV28; CDR3nt: TGTGCCAGCAGTTTATTAGGGGACGTATCCTACGAGCAGTACTTC; CDR3aa: CASSLLGDVSYEQYF
len: 14; j_gene: TRBJ2-7; abundance: -; d_gene: TRBD1; v_gene: TRBV5-4; CDR3nt: TGTGCCAGCAGCTCTCCCGACAGGGGGAACGAGCAGTACTTC; CDR3aa: CASSSPDRGNEQYF
len: 15; j_gene: TRBJ1-6; abundance: -; d_gene: -; v_gene: TRBV30; CDR3nt: TGTGCCTGGAGTCCGTCCCGCTTCTATAATTCACCCCTCCACTTT; CDR3aa: CAWSPSRFYNSPLHF
len: 13; j_gene: TRBJ1-2; abundance: -; d_gene: -; v_gene: TRBV2; CDR3nt: TGTGCCAGCAGTGAAGGTGCAGGACGTGGCTACACCTTC; CDR3aa: CASSEGAGRGYTF
len: 13; j_gene: TRBJ1-5; abundance: -; d_gene: -; v_gene: TRBV4-2; CDR3nt: TGTGCCAGCAGCCAAGAGAAAGGTCAGCCCCAGCATTTT; CDR3aa: CASSQEKGQPQHF
len: 15; j_gene: TRBJ2-5; abundance: -; d_gene: TRBD1; v_gene: TRBV28; CDR3nt: TGTGCCAGCAGTTTAGCTGGACAGGGGGTAGAGACCCAGTACTTC; CDR3aa: CASSLAGQGVETQYF
len: 14; j_gene: TRBJ1-2; abundance: -; d_gene: TRBD1; v_gene: TRBV5-1; CDR3nt: TGCGCCAGCAGCTTCCAGACAGGGCCCAGTGGCTACACCTTC; CDR3aa: CASSFQTGPSGYTF
len: 14; j_gene: TRBJ2-1; abundance: -; d_gene: TRBD1; v_gene: TRBV10-3; CDR3nt: TGTGCCATGAAACAGGGGGAAAGCAACAATGAGCAGTTCTTC; CDR3aa: CAMKQGESNNEQFF
len: 13; j_gene: TRBJ1-5; abundance: -; d_gene: TRBD1; v_gene: TRBV10-2; CDR3nt: TGCGCCACCGGGACAGGGGGACTATCGCCCCAGCATTTT; CDR3aa: CATGTGGLSPQHF
len: 16; j_gene: TRBJ1-2; abundance: -; d_gene: -; v_gene: TRBV7-9; CDR3nt: TGTGCCAGCAGCTTAGAGGGAATGGGGCTCGGCTATGGCTACACCTTC; CDR3aa: CASSLEGMGLGYGYTF
len: 11; j_gene: TRBJ2-7; abundance: few; d_gene: -; v_gene: TRBV2; CDR3nt: TGTGCCAGTGCGGGGTCCCACGAGCAGTACTTC; CDR3aa: CASAGSHEQYF
len: 15; j_gene: TRBJ1-5; abundance: -; d_gene: TRBD1; v_gene: TRBV6-6; CDR3nt: TGTGCCAGCAGTGTGGGGACAGAGCGCAATCAGCCCCAGCATTTT; CDR3aa: CASSVGTERNQPQHF
len: 16; j_gene: TRBJ1-4; abundance: -; d_gene: -; v_gene: TRBV5-4; CDR3nt: TGTGCCAGCAGCGACCCCGCCGCCGACGGAGGTGAAAAACTGTTTTTT; CDR3aa: CASSDPAADGGEKLFF
len: 14; j_gene: TRBJ1-2; abundance: -; d_gene: -; v_gene: TRBV28; CDR3nt: TGTGCCAGCAGGTTCAATACAGCTAACTATGGCTACACCTTC; CDR3aa: CASRFNTANYGYTF
len: 16; j_gene: TRBJ1-3; abundance: -; d_gene: TRBD1; v_gene: TRBV9; CDR3nt: TGTGCCAGCAGCGTAGGACAGGGTGTGTCAGGAAACACCATATATTTT; CDR3aa: CASSVGQGVSGNTIYF
len: 13; j_gene: TRBJ2-7; abundance: -; d_gene: -; v_gene: TRBV2; CDR3nt: TGTGCCAGCAGTGGGAGGCCAGACTACGAGCAGTACTTC; CDR3aa: CASSGRPDYEQYF
len: 16; j_gene: TRBJ1-1; abundance: once; d_gene: TRBD1; v_gene: TRBV11-2; CDR3nt: TGTGCCAGCAGCTCAGACAGGGGAGAGGGGTTTTATGAAGCTTTCTTT; CDR3aa: CASSSDRGEGFYEAFF
len: 14; j_gene: TRBJ2-7; abundance: once; d_gene: TRBD2; v_gene: TRBV2; CDR3nt: TGTGCCAGCAGCAAGACTAGCGGGAGGTACGAGCAGTACTTC; CDR3aa: CASSKTSGRYEQYF
len: 14; j_gene: TRBJ2-7; abundance: -; d_gene: -; v_gene: TRBV19; CDR3nt: TGTGCCAGTAGTATACAACAGGGCCCCTACGAGCAGTACTTC; CDR3aa: CASSIQQGPYEQYF
len: 13; j_gene: TRBJ2-5; abundance: once; d_gene: -; v_gene: TRBV9; CDR3nt: TGTGCCAGCAGCTCGAGTCCTGGGGAGACCCAGTACTTC; CDR3aa: CASSSSPGETQYF
len: 16; j_gene: TRBJ2-3; abundance: -; d_gene: -; v_gene: TRBV11-2; CDR3nt: TGTGCCAGCAGCTTAGACCCCCCACAGAACACAGATACGCAGTATTTT; CDR3aa: CASSLDPPQNTDTQYF
len: 13; j_gene: TRBJ1-2; abundance: -; d_gene: -; v_gene: TRBV11-1; CDR3nt: TGTGCCAGCAGCGCCCACGCTTCCTATGGCTACACCTTC; CDR3aa: CASSAHASYGYTF
len: 12; j_gene: TRBJ1-2; abundance: few; d_gene: -; v_gene: TRBV2; CDR3nt: TGTGCCAGCAGTGAGGGGGCGTATGGCTACACCTTC; CDR3aa: CASSEGAYGYTF
len: 12; j_gene: TRBJ2-5; abundance: -; d_gene: -; v_gene: TRBV5-4; CDR3nt: TGTGCCAGCAGCTCCCAAACCGAGACCCAGTACTTC; CDR3aa: CASSSQTETQYF